Here is one T cell receptor (beta chain) with its context. The data derive from a study of CD8 T cells in Susac syndrome. Trimming took 5 bases from V and 2 from J, leaving 14 bases between them. The CDR3 spans 15 residues. The germline V gene has CDR1 SEHNR and CDR2 FQNEAQ (reference sequence). The RNA input was 0.5 to 1 ug, and it was reverse transcribed with random hexamers. TCRdb fed the immunoSEQ multiplex PCR reads into MiXCR, producing one record per CDR3 protein. Of some 100,000 distinct CDR3 sequences in the sample, around 90% were seen once. The TCR sequence derives from a human donor in good health. The chain combines TRBV7-9 with TRBJ2-3; D is uncertain. The material sequenced was CD4+ T cells from PBMCs. The CDR3 protein is CASSLPVRVTDTQYF. CDR3 sequence (DNA): TGTGCCAGCAGCCTCCCTGTTAGGGTCACAGATACGCAGTATTTT.